The clone carrying this T cell receptor (beta chain) was observed a handful of times. This entry comes from a study of early T cells in non-severe SARS-CoV-2 infection. This CDR3 is 12 amino acids long. Trimming took off 1 base at V and 1 base at J, with 1 base between the two ends. Germline V gives CDR1 MDHEN, CDR2 SYDVKM. The protocol attached unique molecular identifiers to individual cDNA molecules. In TCRdb, the 5' RACE reads were re-called with MiXCR into one record per CDR3 protein. Counted here are roughly 50,000 distinct CDR3 sequences, about 6.2% occurring once; the ten biggest clones make up roughly 6.9%.

The sample consisted of whole blood, taken at baseline. The receptor's source is an adult who was a healthcare worker with PCR-confirmed SARS-CoV-2 infection or an uninfected control (not recorded which). The J gene is TRBJ2-5, the V gene TRBV28, with D unresolved. In nucleotides, the CDR3 is TGTGCCAGCAGTTTATCCCAAGAGACCCAGTACTTC. This encodes CASSLSQETQYF.